Sequencing of this T cell receptor beta chain was carried out in a study of identical twins. Study-wide results and caveats: In drawing conclusions, the study used cross-sectional statistical analysis and did not follow the same donors.

This CDR3 is 14 amino acids long. The germline CDR1 and CDR2 sequences are MNHNS and SASEGT. V lost 6 bases to trimming and J lost 1 base, with 11 bases between them. This clonotype was counted only a few times. No antigen is known for it. In every case, the donor was a healthy Caucasian. Template switching added a universal primer site; cDNA carried unique molecular identifiers. MiXCR, applied by TCRdb to the 5' RACE reads, yields one record per CDR3 protein. The repertoire holds 450,000 or so distinct CDR3 sequences, with approximately 15% as singletons. These data are also associated with another study on yellow fever vaccine responses in identical twins.

The TCR originated in a woman younger than 30 in good health. The sample taken for sequencing was CD4+ T cells sorted from blood. This rearrangement joins TRBV6-1 to TRBJ2-3, with D possibly TRBD1 on 6 matching bases. The CDR3 DNA reads as TGTGCCAGCAGAACAGGGTGGGGCACAGATACGCAGTATTTT. Its protein is CASRTGWGTDTQYF.